Reported below is one T cell receptor beta chain. These data originate in a study of T cell changes during pregnancy in multiple sclerosis. Sequencing was performed with immunoSEQ multiplex PCR; in TCRdb, only in-frame clones are kept and a portion is missing. Of roughly 93,000 clones in the sample, around 90% were seen once. Germline V gene data show CDR1 as SGDLS and CDR2 as YYNGEE. This CDR3 comprises 14 residues. The trim removed 3 bases at V and 2 bases at J, leaving 5 bases unmatched. Sequenced here: peripheral blood, sampled in the first trimester of pregnancy. The sequence was collected from a female donor in good health, enrolled as a control in a pregnancy study. The chain combines TRBV9 with TRBJ2-7, with TRBD1 identical over 7 bases. Here the CDR3 DNA reads TGTGCCAGCAGCGAGACGGGACAGACCTACGAGCAGTACTTC. Encoded protein: CASSETGQTYEQYF.